This entry lists 7 T cell receptor beta chains sequenced from one sample in a study of T cell clonality in common variable immunodeficiency. TCRdb's copy holds only in-frame clones and misses some; the assay was immunoSEQ multiplex PCR. The profile covers about 31,000 clones, none occurring a single time. The sequencing sample was made of peripheral blood mononuclear cells. The receptors originated from a person between 18 and 75 years old in good health.

This clone has a count of ten or more. The CDR3 bases that were read are TGCGCCAGCAGCCAAGGAAGCGGATCACTATCCTACGAG. Its protein is CASSQGSGSLSYE. The CDR3 as a whole reads CASSQGSGSLSYEQYF. V and J are TRBV4-1 and TRBJ2-7; D may be TRBD2 (5 bases). The read stops 3 residues short of the end of the CDR3; the missing end is completed from the germline J gene. CDR3 size: 16 residues. V was shortened by 1 base and J by 1 base, with 14 bases between the two germline ends. Germline values: CDR1 MGHRA, CDR2 YSYEKL.

This clone showed up many times. The read halts 3 residues ahead of the CDR3 end, with the missing end drawn from the germline J gene. The genes are TRBV20-1 and TRBJ2-7; TRBD1 aligns across 7 bases. The V gene end was trimmed by 3 bases and the J gene end by 2 bases; junction bases not matched to a gene: 13. Germline values: CDR1 DFQATT, CDR2 SNEGSKA (reference sequence). The CDR3 sequence is 16 residues long. The CDR3 here is CSASGSGGMGPYEQYF. The sequenced CDR3 bases are TGCAGTGCTAGTGGGTCAGGGGGAATGGGGCCCTACGAG.

This clone was recorded many times. The read gets to within 3 residues of the CDR3 end, and the germline J gene fills in the rest. This chain uses TRBV6-1 with TRBJ1-2; the match to TRBD1 covers 7 bases. Germline trimming cut 4 bases from V and 6 bases from J; bases unmatched to any gene: 11. The germline CDR1 and CDR2 sequences are MNHNS and SASEGT. This CDR3 is 15 amino acids long. CDR3 DNA (partial): TGTGCCAGCAGTGGGGACAGTTACGGGATTGATGGC. Protein: CASSGDSYGIDG. The CDR3 as a whole reads CASSGDSYGIDGYTF.

This clone was counted only a few times. The read ends 3 residues before the CDR3 terminus; that terminus is restored from the germline J gene. The rearrangement uses TRBV7-9 and TRBJ1-1; 9 positions agree with TRBD1. The germline CDR1 and CDR2 sequences are SEHNR and FQNEAQ (reference sequence). The CDR3 is 14 amino acids. Partial CDR3 DNA: TGTGCCAGCAGCTTTCGGGACAGGGAATATGGC. Translation gives CASSFRDREYG. The CDR3 in full is CASSFRDREYGAFF.

This clone has at least ten counts. The read ends 3 residues early relative to the CDR3; the germline J gene fills the gap. The chain employs TRBV6-2 or TRBV6-3 and TRBJ2-7; the match to TRBD2 covers 7 bases. CDR1 and CDR2 (germline): MNHEY, SVGEGT. The CDR3 totals 17 residues. V shed 6 bases, J shed 0 bases, and the junction held 14 bases outside the gene matches. CDR3: CASSPPEGGAVSYEQYF. CDR3 bases read: TGTGCCAGCAGCCCCCCCGAGGGAGGGGCCGTCTCCTACGAG.

This clone was counted many times. The DNA ends 3 residues before the CDR3 does, and the rest of the CDR3 is filled in from the germline J gene. The chain carries TRBV20-1 and TRBJ2-1; the match to TRBD2 covers 9 bases. This CDR3 has 16 residues. In germline, CDR1 is DFQATT, CDR2 SNEGSKA (reference sequence). V gave up 3 bases and J gave up 1 base; unmatched junction bases: 7. CDR3 sequence reads: CSAREPSGISYNEQFF. CDR3 DNA, as far as it was read: TGCAGTGCTAGGGAGCCTAGCGGGATTTCCTACAATGAG.

This clone was counted at least ten times. The read halts 3 residues ahead of the CDR3 end, with the missing end drawn from the germline J gene. V is TRBV6-2 or TRBV6-3 and J is TRBJ1-2, with 10 bases lining up with TRBD1. This CDR3 has 15 amino acids. Germline CDR1 and CDR2: MNHEY and SVGEGT. The junction had 8 bases not matched to a gene; V was cut back by 6 bases and J by 4 bases. This CDR3 is CASRLEGQGTYGYTF. CDR3 DNA (partial): TGTGCCAGCAGACTGGAGGGACAGGGGACCTATGGC.